This T cell receptor beta chain was captured by sequencing in a study of regulatory T cells in long-lasting Graves disease. TCR beta libraries were built with iRepertoire HTBI primers and Arm-PCR of CDR3 regions. TCRdb reprocessed the multiplex PCR reads with MiXCR, giving one entry per CDR3 protein. The sample records hundreds of thousands of distinct CDR3 sequences, roughly a sixth being singletons. Time point specified: newly diagnosed GD, antithyroid drugs for less than 3 months. The TCR library was prepared using RNA isolated from PBMCs. CDR3 length: 15 amino acids. In germline, CDR1 is SGHRS, CDR2 YFSETQ. Study results and limitations: Persistent disease was characterized by preferential usage of TRBV28, TRBJ1-2 and TRBJ2-5.

This clonotype has more than one count but fewer than ten. Its specificity is not known. One junction end does not reproduce the germline sequence, and a read error may be involved. The same sample was also studied in work on T cells in Graves' hyperthyroidism and ophthalmopathy.

The chain combines TRBV5-1 with TRBJ1-2, with 9 bases identical to TRBD1. The TCR was taken from a woman aged 40 to 65 with Graves disease. The sequencing used peripheral blood mononuclear cells (PBMCs), collected at new diagnosis, from a patient treated with antithyroid drugs. CDR3 region: CVSSWGQGSNYGYTF. In DNA form, the CDR3 reads TGCGTCAGCAGCTGGGGACAGGGATCTAACTATGGCTACACCTTC.